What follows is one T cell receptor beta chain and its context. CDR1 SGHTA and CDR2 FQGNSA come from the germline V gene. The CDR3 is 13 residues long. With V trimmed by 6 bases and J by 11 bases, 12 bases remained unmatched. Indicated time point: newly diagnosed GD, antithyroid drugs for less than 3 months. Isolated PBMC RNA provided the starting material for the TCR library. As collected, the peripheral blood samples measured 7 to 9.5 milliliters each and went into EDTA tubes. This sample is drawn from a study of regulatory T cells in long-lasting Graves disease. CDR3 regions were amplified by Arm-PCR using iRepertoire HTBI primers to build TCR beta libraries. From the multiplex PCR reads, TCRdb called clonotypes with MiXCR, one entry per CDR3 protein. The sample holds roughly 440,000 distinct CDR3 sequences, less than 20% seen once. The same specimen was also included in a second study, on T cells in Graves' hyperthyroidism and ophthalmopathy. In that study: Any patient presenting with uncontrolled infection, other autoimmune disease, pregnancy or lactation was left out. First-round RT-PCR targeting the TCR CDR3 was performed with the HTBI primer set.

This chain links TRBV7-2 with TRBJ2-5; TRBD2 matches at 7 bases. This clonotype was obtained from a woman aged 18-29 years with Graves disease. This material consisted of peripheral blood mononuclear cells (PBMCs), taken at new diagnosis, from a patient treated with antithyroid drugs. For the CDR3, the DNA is TGTGCCAGCAGACCCCTAGCGGCAAATGAGCAGTACTTC. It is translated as CASRPLAANEQYF. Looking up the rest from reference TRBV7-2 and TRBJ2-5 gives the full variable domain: GAGVSQSPSNKVTEKGKDVELRCDPISGHTALYWYRQSLGQGLEFLIYFQGNSAPDKSGLPSDRFSAERTGGSVSTLTIQRTQQEDSAVYLCASRPLAANEQYFGPGTRLLVL.